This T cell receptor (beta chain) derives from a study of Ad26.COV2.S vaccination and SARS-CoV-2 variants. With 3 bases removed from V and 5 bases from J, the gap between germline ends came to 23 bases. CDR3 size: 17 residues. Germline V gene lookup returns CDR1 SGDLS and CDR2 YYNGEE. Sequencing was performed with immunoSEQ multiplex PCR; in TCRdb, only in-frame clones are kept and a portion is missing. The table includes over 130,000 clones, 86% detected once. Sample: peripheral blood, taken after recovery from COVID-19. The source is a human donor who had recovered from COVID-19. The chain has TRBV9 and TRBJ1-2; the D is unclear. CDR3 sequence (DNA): TGTGCCAGCAGCGCCAGTCCCGGGAGCGAGAGGGAATATGGCTACACCTTC. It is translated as CASSASPGSEREYGYTF.